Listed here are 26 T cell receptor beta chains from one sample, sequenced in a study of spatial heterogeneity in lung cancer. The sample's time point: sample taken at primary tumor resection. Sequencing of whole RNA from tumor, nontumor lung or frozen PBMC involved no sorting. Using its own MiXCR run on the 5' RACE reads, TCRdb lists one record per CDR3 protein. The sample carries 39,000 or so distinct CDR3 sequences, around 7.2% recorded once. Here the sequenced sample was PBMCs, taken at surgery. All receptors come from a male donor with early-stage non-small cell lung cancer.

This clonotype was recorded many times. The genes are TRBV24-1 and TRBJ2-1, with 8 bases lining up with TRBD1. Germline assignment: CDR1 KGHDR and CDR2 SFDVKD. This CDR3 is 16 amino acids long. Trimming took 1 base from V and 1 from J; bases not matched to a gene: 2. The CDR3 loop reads CATSDLTGGSYNEQFF. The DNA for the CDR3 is TGTGCCACCAGTGATTTAACAGGGGGTTCCTACAATGAGCAGTTCTTC.

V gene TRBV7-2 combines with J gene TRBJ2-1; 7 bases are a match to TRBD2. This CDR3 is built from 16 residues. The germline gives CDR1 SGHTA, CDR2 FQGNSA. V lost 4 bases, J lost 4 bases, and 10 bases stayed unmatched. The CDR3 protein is CASSSRGDQNYNEQFF. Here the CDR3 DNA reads TGTGCCAGCAGCTCACGGGGGGACCAGAATTACAATGAGCAGTTCTTC.

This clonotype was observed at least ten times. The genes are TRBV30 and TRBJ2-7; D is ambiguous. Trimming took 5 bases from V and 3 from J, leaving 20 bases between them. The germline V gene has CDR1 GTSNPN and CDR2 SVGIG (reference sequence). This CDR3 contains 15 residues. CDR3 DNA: TGTGCCTGGGTTCCGCCCTCCCGGACCAACTACGAGCAGTACTTC. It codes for CAWVPPSRTNYEQYF.

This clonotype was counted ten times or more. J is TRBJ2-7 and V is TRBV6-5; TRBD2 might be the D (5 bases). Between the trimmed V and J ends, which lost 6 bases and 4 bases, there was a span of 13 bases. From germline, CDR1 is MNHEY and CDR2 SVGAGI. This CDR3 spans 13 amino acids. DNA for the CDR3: TGTGCCAGCAGGCACGGGATATTTTACGAGCAGTACTTC. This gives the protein CASRHGIFYEQYF.

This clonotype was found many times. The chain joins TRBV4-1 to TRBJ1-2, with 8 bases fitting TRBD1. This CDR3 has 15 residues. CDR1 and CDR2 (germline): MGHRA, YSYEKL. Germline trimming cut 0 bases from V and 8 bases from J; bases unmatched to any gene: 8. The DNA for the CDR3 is TGCGCCAGCAGCCAAGAGGGGACAGGAGGCCGGGGCTACACCTTC. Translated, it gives CASSQEGTGGRGYTF.

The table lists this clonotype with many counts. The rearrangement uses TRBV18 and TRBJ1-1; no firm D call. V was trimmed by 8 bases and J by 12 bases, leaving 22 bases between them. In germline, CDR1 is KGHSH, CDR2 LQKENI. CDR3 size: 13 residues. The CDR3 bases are TGTGCCAGCGCCTCCGATGGTTCGGCCGAAACTTTCTTT. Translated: CASASDGSAETFF.

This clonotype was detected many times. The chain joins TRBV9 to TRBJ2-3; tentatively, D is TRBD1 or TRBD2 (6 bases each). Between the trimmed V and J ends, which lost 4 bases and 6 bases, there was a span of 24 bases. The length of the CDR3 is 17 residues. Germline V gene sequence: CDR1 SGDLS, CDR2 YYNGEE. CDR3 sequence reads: CASSITGGRLQGDTQYF. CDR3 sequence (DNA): TGTGCCAGCAGCATAACTGGGGGGCGTCTGCAAGGCGATACGCAGTATTTT. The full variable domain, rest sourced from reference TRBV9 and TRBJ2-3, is DSGVTQTPKHLITATGQRVTLRCSPRSGDLSVYWYQQSLDQGLQFLIQYYNGEERAKGNILERFSAQQFPDLHSELNLSSLELGDSALYFCASSITGGRLQGDTQYFGPGTRLTVL.

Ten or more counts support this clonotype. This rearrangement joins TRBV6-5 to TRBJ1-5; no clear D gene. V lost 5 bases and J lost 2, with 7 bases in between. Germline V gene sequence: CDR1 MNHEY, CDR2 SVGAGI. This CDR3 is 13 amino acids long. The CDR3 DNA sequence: TGTGCCAGCAGTAATACAGGCAATCAGCCCCAGCATTTT. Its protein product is CASSNTGNQPQHF.

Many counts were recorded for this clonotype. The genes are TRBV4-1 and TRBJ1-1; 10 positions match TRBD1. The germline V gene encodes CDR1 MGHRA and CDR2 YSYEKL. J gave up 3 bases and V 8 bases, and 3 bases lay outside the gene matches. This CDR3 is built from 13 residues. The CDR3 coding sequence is TGCGCCAGCGAAGGACAGGGGGACACTGAAGCTTTCTTT. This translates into CASEGQGDTEAFF.

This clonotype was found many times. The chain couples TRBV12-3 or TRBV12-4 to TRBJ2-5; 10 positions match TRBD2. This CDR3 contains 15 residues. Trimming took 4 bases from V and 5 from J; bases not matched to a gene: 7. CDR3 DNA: TGTGCCAGCAGTTGGTCTAGCGGGGGATCTGAGACCCAGTACTTC. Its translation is CASSWSSGGSETQYF.

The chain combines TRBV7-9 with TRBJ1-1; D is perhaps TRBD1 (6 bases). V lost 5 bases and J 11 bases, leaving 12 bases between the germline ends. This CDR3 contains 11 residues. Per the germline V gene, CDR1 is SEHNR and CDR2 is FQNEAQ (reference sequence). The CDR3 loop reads CASSITGRAFF. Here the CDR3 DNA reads TGTGCCAGCAGCATTACAGGGCGGGCTTTCTTT.

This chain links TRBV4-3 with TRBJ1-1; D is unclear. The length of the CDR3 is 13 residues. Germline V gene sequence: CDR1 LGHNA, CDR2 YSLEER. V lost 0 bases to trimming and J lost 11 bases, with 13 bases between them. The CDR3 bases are TGCGCCAGCAGCCAAGATATAGGTGGGCGGGCTTTCTTT. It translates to CASSQDIGGRAFF.

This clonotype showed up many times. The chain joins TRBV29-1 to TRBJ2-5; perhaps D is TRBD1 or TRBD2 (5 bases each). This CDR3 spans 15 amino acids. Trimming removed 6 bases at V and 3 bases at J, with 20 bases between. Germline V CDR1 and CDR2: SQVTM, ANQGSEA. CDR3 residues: CSVSDGAGWEETQYF. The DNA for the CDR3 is TGCAGCGTCTCGGACGGGGCGGGTTGGGAAGAGACCCAGTACTTC.

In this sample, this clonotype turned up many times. The CDR3 here is CASSLRTSINEQFF. As DNA, the CDR3 is TGCGCCAGCAGCTTGAGGACCAGTATTAATGAGCAGTTCTTC. The chain has TRBV5-1 and TRBJ2-1; D not certain. Germline V gene lookup returns CDR1 SGHRS and CDR2 YFSETQ. Between the trimmed V and J ends, which lost 1 base and 7 bases, there was a span of 12 bases. The CDR3 covers 14 residues.

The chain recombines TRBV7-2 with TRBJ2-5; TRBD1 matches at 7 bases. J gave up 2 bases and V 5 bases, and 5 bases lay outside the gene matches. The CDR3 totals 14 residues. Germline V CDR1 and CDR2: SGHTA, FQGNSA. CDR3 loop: CASSLHRGQETQYF. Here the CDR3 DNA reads TGTGCCAGCAGCCTCCACAGGGGACAAGAGACCCAGTACTTC.

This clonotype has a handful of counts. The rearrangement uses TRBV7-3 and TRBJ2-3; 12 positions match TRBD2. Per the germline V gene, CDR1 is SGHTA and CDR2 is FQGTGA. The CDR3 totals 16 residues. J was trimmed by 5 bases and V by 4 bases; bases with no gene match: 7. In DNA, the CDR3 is TGTGCCAGCAGCTCGAAACTAGCGGGAGGCATAGATACGCAGTATTTT. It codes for CASSSKLAGGIDTQYF.

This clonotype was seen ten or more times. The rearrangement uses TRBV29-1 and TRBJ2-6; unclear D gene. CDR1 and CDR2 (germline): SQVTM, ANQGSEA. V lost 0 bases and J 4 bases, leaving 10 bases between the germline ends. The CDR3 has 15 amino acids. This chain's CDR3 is CSVEEPEPGANVLTF. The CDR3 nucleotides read TGCAGCGTTGAAGAACCCGAGCCCGGGGCCAACGTCCTGACTTTC.

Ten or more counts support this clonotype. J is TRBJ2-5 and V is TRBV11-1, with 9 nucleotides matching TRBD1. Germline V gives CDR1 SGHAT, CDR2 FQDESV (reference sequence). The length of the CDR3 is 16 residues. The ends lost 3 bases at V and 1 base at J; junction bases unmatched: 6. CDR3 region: CASSFGQGRFQETQYF. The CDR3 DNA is TGTGCCAGCAGCTTCGGACAGGGGAGATTCCAAGAGACCCAGTACTTC.

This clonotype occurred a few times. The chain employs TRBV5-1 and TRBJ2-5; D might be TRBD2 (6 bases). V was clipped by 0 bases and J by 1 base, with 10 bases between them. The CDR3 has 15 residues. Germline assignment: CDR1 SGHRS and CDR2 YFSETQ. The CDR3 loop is CASSLAAGSQETQYF. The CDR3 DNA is TGCGCCAGCAGCTTGGCGGCGGGAAGCCAAGAGACCCAGTACTTC.

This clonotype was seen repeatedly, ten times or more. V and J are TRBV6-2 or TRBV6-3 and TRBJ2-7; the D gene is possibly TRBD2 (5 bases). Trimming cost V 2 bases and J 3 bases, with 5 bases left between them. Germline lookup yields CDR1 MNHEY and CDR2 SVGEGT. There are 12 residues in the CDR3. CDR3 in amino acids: CASSYRGYEQYF. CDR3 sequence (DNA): TGTGCCAGCAGTTACCGGGGCTACGAGCAGTACTTC.

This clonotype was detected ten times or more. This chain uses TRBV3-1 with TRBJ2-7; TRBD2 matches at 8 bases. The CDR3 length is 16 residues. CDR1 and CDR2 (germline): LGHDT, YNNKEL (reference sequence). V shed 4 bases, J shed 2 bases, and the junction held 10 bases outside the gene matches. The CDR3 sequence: CASSPKLAVLTYEQYF. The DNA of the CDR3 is TGTGCCAGCAGCCCCAAACTAGCGGTACTCACCTACGAGCAGTACTTC.

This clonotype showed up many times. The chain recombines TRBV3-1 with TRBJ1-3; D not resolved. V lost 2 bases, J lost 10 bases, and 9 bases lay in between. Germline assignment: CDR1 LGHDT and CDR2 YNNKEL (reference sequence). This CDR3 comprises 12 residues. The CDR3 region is CASSQRQTTIYF. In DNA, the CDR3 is TGTGCCAGCAGCCAACGTCAGACTACCATATATTTT.

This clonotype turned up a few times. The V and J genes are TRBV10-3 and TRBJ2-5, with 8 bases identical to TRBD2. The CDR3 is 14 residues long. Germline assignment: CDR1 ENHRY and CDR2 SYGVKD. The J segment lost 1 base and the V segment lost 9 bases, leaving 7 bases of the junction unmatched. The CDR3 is CAIRTSLTQETQYF. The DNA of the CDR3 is TGTGCCATACGGACTAGCTTAACCCAAGAGACCCAGTACTTC.

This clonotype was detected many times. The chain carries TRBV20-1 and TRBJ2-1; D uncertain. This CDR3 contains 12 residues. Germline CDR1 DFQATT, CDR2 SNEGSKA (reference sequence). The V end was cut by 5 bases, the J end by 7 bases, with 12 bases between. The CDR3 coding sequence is TGCAGTGCTCGCCCTTGGGCAAATGAGCAGTTCTTC. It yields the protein CSARPWANEQFF.

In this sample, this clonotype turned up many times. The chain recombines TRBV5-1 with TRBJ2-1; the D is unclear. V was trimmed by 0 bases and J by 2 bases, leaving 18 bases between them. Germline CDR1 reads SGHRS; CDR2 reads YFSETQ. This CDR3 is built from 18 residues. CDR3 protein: CASSLEQPGPPAYNEQFF. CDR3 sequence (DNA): TGCGCCAGCAGCTTGGAGCAACCAGGACCCCCCGCCTACAATGAGCAGTTCTTC. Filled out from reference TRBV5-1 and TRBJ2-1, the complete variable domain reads KAGVTQTPRYLIKTRGQQVTLSCSPISGHRSVSWYQQTPGQGLQFLFEYFSETQRNKGNFPGRFSGRQFSNSRSEMNVSTLELGDSALYLCASSLEQPGPPAYNEQFFGPGTRLTVL.

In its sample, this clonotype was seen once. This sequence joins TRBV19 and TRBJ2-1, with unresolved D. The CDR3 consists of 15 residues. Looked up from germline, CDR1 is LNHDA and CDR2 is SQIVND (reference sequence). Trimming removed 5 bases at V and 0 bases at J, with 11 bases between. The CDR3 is CASSADAGSYNEQFF. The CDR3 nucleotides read TGTGCCAGTAGTGCCGACGCCGGCTCCTACAATGAGCAGTTCTTC.